This TCR beta chain was obtained from a study of CD8 T cells in ankylosing spondylitis (dated by TCRdb to about 2017). Study-wide context: T cell receptor beta repertoires were profiled in healthy donors and ankylosing spondylitis patients so that disease-linked TCR variants could be found. The full study cohort comprised about 25 ankylosing spondylitis patients and over a hundred healthy donors. Peripheral blood samples were taken, and synovial fluid was additionally collected from ankylosing spondylitis patients. On the study overall, not on this receptor specifically: According to the report, matched synovial fluid samples from ankylosing spondylitis patients were significantly enriched for the disease-linked clones. A CD8+ phenotype was shown by the disease-linked clones, which were found at relatively low frequencies in peripheral blood. A TCR beta motif made up of several highly homologous amino acid variants appeared to be characteristic of blood from ankylosing spondylitis patients. Some motif variants had previously been reported in the synovial fluid and blood of reactive arthritis patients, which suggests shared mechanisms of disease initiation.

Taken from the germline V gene, the CDR1 and CDR2 loops are SGHRS and YFSETQ. The V and J ends are trimmed by 1 base and 1 base, leaving 12 bases between them. The CDR3 runs 15 amino acids, cysteine and phenylalanine included. The kept DNA is CDR3 alone, 45 bases in frame from the first base. A word on this clonotype: This clone's antigen is unknown. Per-base qualities were not stored, and no clone one base away is much larger.

The sequencing machine was an Illumina HiSeq 2500. TCR beta libraries were prepared by quantitative 5'-RACE with molecular barcodes. In the original analysis: A new computational method, built on a probabilistic model of VDJ rearrangement, was used to identify disease-linked TCR variants. The public reads were run again by TCRdb, first through fastp at Q25 and then through MiXCR, and only productive beta chains were kept. Each CDR3 protein appears once, grouped with its most common genes and DNA. The V and J calls reflect TCRdb's pipeline rather than the authors' work. This sample is represented by fewer than 750,000 distinct CDR3 sequences; 19% of them were singletons. The ten top clones hold about a fifth of the sample.

This TCR derives from a male donor with ankylosing spondylitis. Source material: blood, either unsorted or a sorted T cell fraction (not recorded which). The chain is made from TRBV5-1 and TRBJ2-7; TRBD1 is possibly the D segment (6 matching bases). The CDR3 region has the sequence CASSLFRDRSYEQYF. The bases are TGCGCCAGCAGCTTGTTTCGCGACAGGTCCTACGAGCAGTACTTC.